This is a list of T cell receptor beta chains from one sample in a study of memory CD4+ T cells and cytomegalovirus serostatus. Sequencing was performed with immunoSEQ multiplex PCR; in TCRdb, only in-frame clones are kept and a portion is missing. The data show about 43,000 clones, with around four fifths seen just once and 0.5% to 0.65% held by the top ten. The sequencing sample was made of memory CD4+ T cells from blood. These receptors all come from an adult in good health and CMV-seronegative. CDR3s include the opening cysteine and the closing phenylalanine or tryptophan. The D gene is left open where the match is weak. Not all rows give a size; the values are once, few, many and, for expanded clones, a class.

v_gene,abundance,j_gene,d_gene,CDR3nt,CDR3aa
TRBV5-5,-,TRBJ1-5,-,TGTGCCAGCAGCTTGGTGGGGAGTAGCAATCAGCCCCAGCATTTT,CASSLVGSSNQPQHF
TRBV4-1,-,TRBJ2-3,TRBD1,TGCGCCAGCAGCCAAGAGACAGGGGGAATTGCGCAGTATTTT,CASSQETGGIAQYF
TRBV7-8,few,TRBJ2-5,-,TGTGCCAGCAGCCCGATTATTCTAGCCGGTAAAGAGACCCAGTACTTC,CASSPIILAGKETQYF
TRBV5-1,-,TRBJ1-2,-,TGCGCCAGCAGCTTGGCCTCCGGGACCTCAGGAGGCTACACCTTC,CASSLASGTSGGYTF
TRBV11-3,few,TRBJ1-1,-,TGTGCCAGCAGCTTCTCCGGGGCTGAAGGCACTGAAGCTTTCTTT,CASSFSGAEGTEAFF
TRBV27,-,TRBJ1-1,TRBD1,TGTGCCAGCAGCAAACAGGGGAGGGGGACTGAAGCTTTCTTT,CASSKQGRGTEAFF
TRBV18,-,TRBJ1-6,-,TGTGCCAGCTCAGACCAGTATAATTCACCCCTCCACTTT,CASSDQYNSPLHF
TRBV5-5,-,TRBJ2-7,-,TGTGCCAGCAGCCCCCAGGGCACAGGGTACGAGCAGTACTTC,CASSPQGTGYEQYF
TRBV5-4,few,TRBJ2-1,TRBD1,TGTGCCAGCAGCCCCGGGACAGGAGGCTACAATGAGCAGTTCTTC,CASSPGTGGYNEQFF
TRBV4-2,few,TRBJ1-2,-,TGTGCCAGCAGCCAAGATGCGGGTATCTATGGCTACACCTTC,CASSQDAGIYGYTF
TRBV5-1,-,TRBJ1-2,-,TGCGCCAGCAGCTCTGAAATACAGGCCCCGGGAGGCTACACCTTC,CASSSEIQAPGGYTF
TRBV9,-,TRBJ2-1,-,TGTGCCAGCAGCGGCCGGCGAGAAGCGGAGTCCTACAATGAGCAGTTCTTC,CASSGRREAESYNEQFF
TRBV5-4,few,TRBJ1-4,-,TGTGCCAGCAGCATCGACAGGCTCCTATGGTTTTTT,CASSIDRLLWFF
TRBV7-6,-,TRBJ1-2,-,TGTGCCAGCAGCCTCGGCCCGGTAGGGGGTCGTGGCTACACCTTC,CASSLGPVGGRGYTF
TRBV6-5,-,TRBJ2-7,TRBD2,TGTGCCAGCAGTTACAAGGCGGGGGGGCCTCTCGAGCAGTACTTC,CASSYKAGGPLEQYF
TRBV5-1,once,TRBJ1-2,TRBD1,TGCGCCAGTTCGCAGGGGGGTAACTATGGCTACACCTTC,CASSQGGNYGYTF
TRBV30,-,TRBJ1-4,TRBD1,TGTGCCTGGAGCCGCGACAGGGGGGAAAAACTGTTTTTT,CAWSRDRGEKLFF
TRBV7-8,few,TRBJ2-2,TRBD1,TGTGCCAGCAGCTTACCGACAGGGGGTGGCGGGGAGCTGTTTTTT,CASSLPTGGGGELFF
TRBV5-4,once,TRBJ2-3,TRBD2,TGTGCCAGCAGCCGGACTAGCGGGGAATCAGATACGCAGTATTTT,CASSRTSGESDTQYF